The T cell receptor beta chain described here comes from a study of T-cell memory formation after mild COVID-19 (dated by TCRdb to the early 2020s). Broadly, across the study: TCR sequence clusters from the two donors were found to be largely donor specific. The cohort was made up of two young adult volunteers, one female and one male, who were previously healthy. In a couple of donors, T-cell clones that expanded and contracted after mild COVID-19 were tracked by sequencing TCRalpha and TCRbeta repertoires over time.

PBMCs were isolated by Ficoll-Paque density gradient centrifugation. What the research found in general, with its limitations: Clones that contracted from day 15 to 85 showed balanced CD4/CD8 phenotypes, whereas a second wave of clones that expanded from day 15 to 37 leaned towards CD4+. Whether the second-wave clones peaking on day 37 were SARS-CoV-2 specific was not confirmed. Some responding clones were detected in pre-infection memory, which suggested that pre-existing cross-reactive memory T cells had joined the SARS-CoV-2 response. Only a couple of mild cases were covered in the study, and larger cohorts including severe cases with pre-infection samples were considered necessary. Contracting CD4+ clones were located mainly in the CM and EM memory subsets, whereas CD8+ clones were found to be enriched in EMRA.

The sequencer was an Illumina NovaSeq 6000. Using 5'RACE with constant-segment primers, TCRalpha and TCRbeta cDNA libraries were constructed, with sample barcodes and unique molecular identifiers added in the process. RNA was extracted from every sample with Trizol reagent. Libraries were amplified in two PCR steps, with a second sample barcode and Illumina TruSeq adapters added in the second step. Sequencing of the libraries was done on an Illumina NovaSeq, producing 2 x 150 bp paired-end reads. Turning to the authors' computational methods: Reads were demultiplexed and collapsed into UMI-guided consensus sequences with migec v1.2.7. Using mixcr v2.1.11, UMI consensuses were aligned to TRA and TRB V and J templates and then assembled into clonotypes. Expanded or contracted clonotypes were those called significant by both edgeR and NoisET, with noise models trained on biological replicates. edgeR calls used a false discovery rate-adjusted p below 0.01 and a log2 fold-change threshold of 1. As an exploratory analysis of dynamics, max-normalized trajectories of the 1000 most abundant clonotypes were examined with PCA combined with hierarchical clustering. The CD4 or CD8 phenotype of responding clones was assigned using the separately sequenced CD4+ and CD8+ repertoires. TCRdb trimmed public reads at Q25 via fastp, called clones via MiXCR and kept in-frame beta chains. Duplicate CDR3 protein sequences are folded into a single record with the most common DNA and genes. TCRdb assigned the V and J calls; the authors' analysis was not used. The sample table records 450,000 to 650,000 distinct CDR3 sequences; roughly 20% of these occur just once. Jointly, the top ten make up under 8.5% of the sample.

This clonotype appeared many times. Its antigen is not yet known. It has no much larger one-base neighbor in the sample; base qualities were not kept. Sequencing input: PBMCs or a T cell subset sorted from them (not recorded which). The receptor was derived from an adult woman who had mild COVID-19 (a few samples of this study predate the infection). The sample titles of this study are shuffled in the database, so cell type and time point are left out; the donor was told from shared clones.

The DNA sequence reads TGTGCCACCAGTGATCCCAGTTCCTGGTACAATGAGCAGTTCTTC. This encodes CATSDPSSWYNEQFF. The chain joins TRBV24-1 to TRBJ2-1, with an unclear D gene assignment. There are 15 amino acids in the CDR3, from cysteine to phenylalanine inclusive. This entry keeps only the CDR3 DNA: 45 bases, framed from base 1. Via the germline V gene, CDR1 is KGHDR and CDR2 SFDVKD. The trim is 3 bases for V and 4 bases for J, with a gap of 12 bases between the germline ends.